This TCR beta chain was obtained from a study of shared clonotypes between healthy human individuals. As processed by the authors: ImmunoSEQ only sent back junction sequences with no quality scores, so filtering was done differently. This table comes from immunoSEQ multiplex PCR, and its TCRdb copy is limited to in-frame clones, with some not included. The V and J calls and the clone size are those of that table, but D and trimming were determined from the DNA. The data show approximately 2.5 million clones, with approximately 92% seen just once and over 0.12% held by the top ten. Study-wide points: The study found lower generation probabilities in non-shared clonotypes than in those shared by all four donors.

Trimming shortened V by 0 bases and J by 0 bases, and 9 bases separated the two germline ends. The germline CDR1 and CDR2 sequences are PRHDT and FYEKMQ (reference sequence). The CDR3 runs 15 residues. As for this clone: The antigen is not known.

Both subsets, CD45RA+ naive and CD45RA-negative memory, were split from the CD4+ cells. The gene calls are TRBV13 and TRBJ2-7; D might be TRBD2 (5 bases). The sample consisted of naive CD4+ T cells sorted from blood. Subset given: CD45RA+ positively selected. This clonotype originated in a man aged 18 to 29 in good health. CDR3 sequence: CASSLGDSSSYEQYF. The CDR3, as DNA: TGTGCCAGCAGCTTAGGGGACTCGAGCTCCTACGAGCAGTACTTC.